The rows below give T cell receptor beta chains drawn from one sample of a study of T cells after yellow fever vaccination. TCRdb reprocessed the 5' RACE reads with MiXCR, giving one entry per CDR3 protein. The table has 200,000 to 250,000 distinct CDR3 sequences, 6% to 7.5% seen once. This specimen was CD4+ T cells sorted from PBMCs, taken 15 days after the yellow fever booster vaccination. Source of these receptors: a man aged 25-40 years who received the YFV17D yellow fever vaccine. Both conserved end residues are part of each CDR3. The D gene is left open where the match is weak. The size field is filled for only some rows; it gives once, few, many or a size class.

j_call: TRBJ2-5; clone_size: few; d_call: NA; v_call: TRBV11-2; cdr3_nt: TGTGCCAGCAGCTTCCGGACAGCCTTCCAAGAGACCCAGTACTTC; cdr3_aa: CASSFRTAFQETQYF
j_call: TRBJ1-1; clone_size: many; d_call: TRBD1; v_call: TRBV6-5; cdr3_nt: TGTGCCAGCAGTTACTCACAGGGGCCGAGCATCGCTTTCTTT; cdr3_aa: CASSYSQGPSIAFF
j_call: TRBJ1-5; clone_size: NA; d_call: NA; v_call: TRBV6-2/TRBV6-3; cdr3_nt: TGTGCCACCCGGGGTGCGATCCGCAATCAGCCCCAGCATTTT; cdr3_aa: CATRGAIRNQPQHF
j_call: TRBJ2-7; clone_size: NA; d_call: TRBD2; v_call: TRBV20-1; cdr3_nt: TGCAGTGCTACCGCCCAGCGGGGCAGCTCCTACGAGCAGTACTTC; cdr3_aa: CSATAQRGSSYEQYF
j_call: TRBJ1-5; clone_size: few; d_call: NA; v_call: TRBV12-3/TRBV12-4; cdr3_nt: TGTGCCAGCAGAAGGGGGGATCAGCCCCAGCATTTT; cdr3_aa: CASRRGDQPQHF
j_call: TRBJ2-7; clone_size: NA; d_call: NA; v_call: TRBV5-1; cdr3_nt: TGCGCCAGCAGGCAGGGGCAGGACTCCTACGAGCAGTACTTC; cdr3_aa: CASRQGQDSYEQYF
j_call: TRBJ1-1; clone_size: many; d_call: NA; v_call: TRBV12-5; cdr3_nt: TGTGCTAGTGGTTTGGTAGGAAAGATTGAAGCTTTCTTT; cdr3_aa: CASGLVGKIEAFF
j_call: TRBJ1-5; clone_size: many; d_call: NA; v_call: TRBV5-1; cdr3_nt: TGCGCCAGCAGCTCGGCGGGTCAGCCCCAGCATTTT; cdr3_aa: CASSSAGQPQHF
j_call: TRBJ2-5; clone_size: many; d_call: NA; v_call: TRBV3-1; cdr3_nt: TGTGCCACAAGACAGTTCCAAGAGACCCAGTACTTC; cdr3_aa: CATRQFQETQYF
j_call: TRBJ1-4; clone_size: NA; d_call: NA; v_call: TRBV5-1; cdr3_nt: TGCGCCAGCAGCTGGAGGTTGGCTAATGAAAAACTGTTTTTT; cdr3_aa: CASSWRLANEKLFF
j_call: TRBJ1-2; clone_size: many; d_call: TRBD1; v_call: TRBV2; cdr3_nt: TGTGCCAGCAGAGCAGGGGGCGCCTTTGGCTACACCTTC; cdr3_aa: CASRAGGAFGYTF
j_call: TRBJ2-3; clone_size: NA; d_call: NA; v_call: TRBV20-1; cdr3_nt: TGCAGTGCTAGAGATGTCGCAGATACGCAGTATTTT; cdr3_aa: CSARDVADTQYF
j_call: TRBJ2-3; clone_size: NA; d_call: TRBD2; v_call: TRBV6-5; cdr3_nt: TGTGCCAGCAGTTTAAGCGGGATCGGCACAGATACGCAGTATTTT; cdr3_aa: CASSLSGIGTDTQYF
j_call: TRBJ2-1; clone_size: many; d_call: NA; v_call: TRBV28; cdr3_nt: TGTGCCAGCAGTTCGTCAGGGTATCGGGACAATGAGCAGTTCTTC; cdr3_aa: CASSSSGYRDNEQFF
j_call: TRBJ2-1; clone_size: NA; d_call: NA; v_call: TRBV6-5; cdr3_nt: TGTGCCAGCAGTTGGTATCATGAGCAGTTCTTC; cdr3_aa: CASSWYHEQFF
j_call: TRBJ2-5; clone_size: few; d_call: NA; v_call: TRBV12-3/TRBV12-4; cdr3_nt: TGTGCCAGCAGCCCTACAAGGGCCGGGACCCAGTACTTC; cdr3_aa: CASSPTRAGTQYF
j_call: TRBJ2-7; clone_size: many; d_call: TRBD1; v_call: TRBV5-6; cdr3_nt: TGTGCCAGCAGCTTAGGGGGACAGGGAACCTACGAGCAGTACTTC; cdr3_aa: CASSLGGQGTYEQYF
j_call: TRBJ1-1; clone_size: NA; d_call: NA; v_call: TRBV7-9; cdr3_nt: TGTGCCAGCAGCTTAGAAGAAACTGAAGCTTTCTTT; cdr3_aa: CASSLEETEAFF
j_call: TRBJ1-3; clone_size: NA; d_call: NA; v_call: TRBV7-9; cdr3_nt: TGTGCCAGCAGCGTCGGGGAGTCCTCTGGAAACACCATATATTTT; cdr3_aa: CASSVGESSGNTIYF
j_call: TRBJ2-7; clone_size: many; d_call: TRBD2; v_call: TRBV7-2; cdr3_nt: TGTGCCAGCAGCAGCCCTAGCGGGAGGACTTACGAGCAGTACTTC; cdr3_aa: CASSSPSGRTYEQYF
j_call: TRBJ1-5; clone_size: NA; d_call: NA; v_call: TRBV7-8; cdr3_nt: TGTGCCAGCAGCTTAGGGGGGCAGGAGAATCAGCCCCAGCATTTT; cdr3_aa: CASSLGGQENQPQHF
j_call: TRBJ2-3; clone_size: few; d_call: NA; v_call: TRBV5-1; cdr3_nt: TGCGCCAGCAGCAGGTCTCAGGTGGGAAGCACAGATACGCAGTATTTT; cdr3_aa: CASSRSQVGSTDTQYF
j_call: TRBJ2-1; clone_size: once; d_call: NA; v_call: TRBV24-1; cdr3_nt: TGTGCCACCAGTGAGACGGGACTCTATCTCAATGAGCAGTTCTTC; cdr3_aa: CATSETGLYLNEQFF
j_call: TRBJ2-7; clone_size: few; d_call: NA; v_call: TRBV4-2; cdr3_nt: TGTGCCAGCAGCCTCGCGGGGGACAGACTGTCCTACGAGCAGTACTTC; cdr3_aa: CASSLAGDRLSYEQYF
j_call: TRBJ2-7; clone_size: few; d_call: TRBD1; v_call: TRBV7-2; cdr3_nt: TGTGCCAGCAGCCGACAGGGGACGGACTACGAGCAGTACTTC; cdr3_aa: CASSRQGTDYEQYF
j_call: TRBJ2-1; clone_size: many; d_call: NA; v_call: TRBV7-2; cdr3_nt: TGTGCCAGCAGCTTAGGACCCAGAGGGAATGAGCAGTTCTTC; cdr3_aa: CASSLGPRGNEQFF
j_call: TRBJ2-1; clone_size: NA; d_call: NA; v_call: TRBV12-5; cdr3_nt: TGTGCTAGTGGTTTGAATAGAGGCAATGAGCAGTTCTTC; cdr3_aa: CASGLNRGNEQFF
j_call: TRBJ2-3; clone_size: many; d_call: NA; v_call: TRBV7-2; cdr3_nt: TGTGCCAGCAGCTTGGGCGCGTCTAGCACAGATACGCAGTATTTT; cdr3_aa: CASSLGASSTDTQYF
j_call: TRBJ2-1; clone_size: NA; d_call: TRBD2; v_call: TRBV29-1; cdr3_nt: TGCAGCGTTGGACTAGCGGGAGTTAGGGGGCAGTTCTTC; cdr3_aa: CSVGLAGVRGQFF
j_call: TRBJ1-1; clone_size: few; d_call: NA; v_call: TRBV7-2; cdr3_nt: TGTGCCAGCAGCAGATCGCAGATCCCGAACACTGAAGCTTTCTTT; cdr3_aa: CASSRSQIPNTEAFF